This T cell receptor (beta chain) emerged from a study of low-dose radiotherapy and immunotherapy resistance in tumors. Overall study context: One day prior to radiation and immunotherapy, intravenous cyclophosphamide at 200 mg/m2 was given, repeated every two weeks. Starting cycle 1 day 1, oral aspirin 300 mg was given daily for four cycles.

Documented time point: before trial treatment. Germline assignment: CDR1 SGDLS and CDR2 YYNGEE. The ends lost 0 bases at V and 2 bases at J; junction bases unmatched: 7. This CDR3 spans 16 amino acids. Covering alpha and beta chains, TRAV- and TRBV-specific primers were used for the first-strand cDNA. Amplification, which lasted roughly 20 PCR cycles, used a constant-region primer and V-primer adapter to amplify TCRs. Isolated mRNA was amplified by in vitro transcription. TCRdb reanalysed the reads using MiXCR and keeps one entry per CDR3 protein. Altogether roughly 39,000 distinct CDR3 sequences are present, about a third being singletons, with the ten largest covering roughly 4%.

The rearrangement links TRBV9 to TRBJ2-7; 8 bases match TRBD2. Source: PBMCs, taken before treatment. This TCR was recovered from a male donor with gallbladder cancer. DNA of the CDR3: TGTGCCAGCAGCGTAGGGATTAGCGGGGAAACCTACGAGCAGTACTTC. Encoded protein: CASSVGISGETYEQYF.